This T cell receptor beta chain was recovered during a study of blood T cell repertoires in COVID-19. Across the study: From the United States, Italy and Spain came samples of acute and convalescent COVID-19. The cDNA or gDNA used as material had been derived from T cells, B-cell-depleted T cells, or PBMCs.

In the authors' methods: Amplification of reference gene primers was used by the study to estimate nucleated cell counts. Profiled with immunoSEQ multiplex PCR; TCRdb holds only in-frame clones, not every one. The V and J calls and the clone size are those of that table, but D and trimming were determined from the DNA. The sample records about 250,000 clones, 83% being singletons. V dropped 4 bases and J dropped 2 bases, with 12 bases sitting between them. Germline V gene sequence: CDR1 GTSNPN, CDR2 SVGIG (reference sequence). This CDR3 has 14 amino acids. The receptor comes from a man aged 35 to 55 with active or convalescent COVID-19. Sample: peripheral blood. V and J are TRBV30 and TRBJ1-5; D unresolved. CDR3 nucleotides: TGTGCCTGGAATTCCGACACCGGCAATCAGCCCCAGCATTTT. Residues: CAWNSDTGNQPQHF. Full variable domain (rest looked up from reference TRBV30 and TRBJ1-5): SQTIHQWPATLVQPVGSPLSLECTVEGTSNPNLYWYRQAAGRGLQLLFYSVGIGQISSEVPQNLSASRPQDRQFILSSKKLLLSDSGFYLCAWNSDTGNQPQHFGDGTRLSIL.